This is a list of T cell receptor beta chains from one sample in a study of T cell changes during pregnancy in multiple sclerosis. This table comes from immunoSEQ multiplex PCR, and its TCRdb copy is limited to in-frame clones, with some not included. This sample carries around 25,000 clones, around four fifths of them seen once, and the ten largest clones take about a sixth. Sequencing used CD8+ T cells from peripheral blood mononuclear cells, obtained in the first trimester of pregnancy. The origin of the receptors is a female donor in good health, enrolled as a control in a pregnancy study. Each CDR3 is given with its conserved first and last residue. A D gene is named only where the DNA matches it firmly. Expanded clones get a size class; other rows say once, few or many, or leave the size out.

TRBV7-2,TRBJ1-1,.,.,TGTGCCAGCAGCTTATACAGGGCGGAATACACTGAAGCTTTCTTT,CASSLYRAEYTEAFF
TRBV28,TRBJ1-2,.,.,TGTGCCAGCAGTGCGGGCCTTTTAGGCTACACCTTC,CASSAGLLGYTF
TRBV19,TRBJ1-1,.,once,TGTGCCAGTAAGGAGTCCTACCCCATGAACACTGAAGCTTTCTTT,CASKESYPMNTEAFF
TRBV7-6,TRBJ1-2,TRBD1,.,TGTGCCAGCAGCAATAAGGGACAGGGGAGTGGGTATGGCTACACCTTC,CASSNKGQGSGYGYTF
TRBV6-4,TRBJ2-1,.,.,TGTGCCAGCAGTGCTAGCGAAACGCCCGGCGATGAGCAGTTCTTC,CASSASETPGDEQFF
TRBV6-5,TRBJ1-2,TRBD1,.,TGTGCCAGCAGTCCCGGACAGGGCGGGTATGGCTACACCTTC,CASSPGQGGYGYTF
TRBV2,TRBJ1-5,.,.,TGTGCCAGCAGTGAAGGGCATACCGCAGGAAATCAGCCCCAGCATTTT,CASSEGHTAGNQPQHF
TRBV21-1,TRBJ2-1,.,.,TGTGCCAGCAGCAATAGCGACAATGAGCAGTTCTTC,CASSNSDNEQFF
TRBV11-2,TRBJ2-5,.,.,TGTGCCAGCAGCTCCGAATTTGCGAGGGGGGAGACCCAGTACTTC,CASSSEFARGETQYF
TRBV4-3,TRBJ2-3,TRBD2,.,TGCGCCAGCAGCCTTGGCCGGACTAGCTATACGCAGTATTTT,CASSLGRTSYTQYF
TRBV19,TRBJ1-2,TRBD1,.,TGTGCCAGTAGCGGGGACAGGCAGCGTGGCTACACCTTC,CASSGDRQRGYTF
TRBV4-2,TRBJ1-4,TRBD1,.,TGTGCCAGCAGCCAAGACCCAGGGGGTGCGGGTGAAAAACTGTTTTTT,CASSQDPGGAGEKLFF
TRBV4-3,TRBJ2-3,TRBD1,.,TGCGCCAGCAGCCAAGGGAACAGGGGAGTAGCGGATACGCAGTATTTT,CASSQGNRGVADTQYF
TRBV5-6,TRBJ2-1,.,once,TGTGCCAGCACCGGTCCGGGACTGACTACCTACAATGAGCAGTTCTTC,CASTGPGLTTYNEQFF
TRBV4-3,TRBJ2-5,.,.,TGCGCCAGCAGCCAAGAAAGGGGGGGGCAAGAGACCCAGTACTTC,CASSQERGGQETQYF
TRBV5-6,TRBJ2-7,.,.,TGTGCCAGCAGCTTCGGTGGACAGCAACGGCTCGAGCAGTACTTC,CASSFGGQQRLEQYF
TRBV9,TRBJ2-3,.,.,TGTGCCAGCAGCGTAGGTAGGACTACCATCGGAGGGGCAGATACGCAGTATTTT,CASSVGRTTIGGADTQYF
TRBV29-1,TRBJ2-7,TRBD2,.,TGCAGCGTTGAAGAGGGACTAGCGGGAGGGCCCGGCGAGCAGTACTTC,CSVEEGLAGGPGEQYF
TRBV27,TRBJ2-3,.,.,TGTGCCAGCAGTTTAGCTTTAGCCACTGTTACAGATACGCAGTATTTT,CASSLALATVTDTQYF
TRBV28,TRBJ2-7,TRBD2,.,TGTGCCAGCAGTCGGGGACTAGCGGGAGGGGACGAGCAGTACTTC,CASSRGLAGGDEQYF
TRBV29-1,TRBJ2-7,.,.,TGCAGCGCCGGGGCCGGGGGTCGGTACGAGCAGTACTTC,CSAGAGGRYEQYF
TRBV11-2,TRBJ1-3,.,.,TGTGCCAGCAGCTCTTCCGGGTACTCTGGAAACACCATATATTTT,CASSSSGYSGNTIYF
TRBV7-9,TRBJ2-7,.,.,TGTGCCAGCATACCCTCCACCTCAAGTAGTAGCTCCTACGAGCAGTACTTC,CASIPSTSSSSSYEQYF
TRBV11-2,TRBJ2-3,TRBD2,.,TGTGCCAGCACCCAGGCCGGGACTAGAGGAGGGGATACGCAGTATTTT,CASTQAGTRGGDTQYF
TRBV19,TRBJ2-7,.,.,TGTGCCAGTAGTACTCCGAGCATGTACGAGCAGTACTTC,CASSTPSMYEQYF
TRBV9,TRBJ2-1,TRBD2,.,TGTGCCAGCAGCTTTAGCGGGGGGCCGGGGGATGAGCAGTTCTTC,CASSFSGGPGDEQFF
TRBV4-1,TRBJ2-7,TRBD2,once,TGCGCCAGCAGCCCCCATGGGAGGGAGGAGGACGAGCAGTACTTC,CASSPHGREEDEQYF
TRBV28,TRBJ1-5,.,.,TGTGCCAGCAGGTTATTGGAGTATAGCAATCAGCCCCAGCATTTT,CASRLLEYSNQPQHF
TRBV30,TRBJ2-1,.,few,TGTGCCTGGAGTGTCGGTAGCGCGGGCACAGTGGAGCAGTTCTTC,CAWSVGSAGTVEQFF
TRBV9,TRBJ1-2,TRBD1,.,TGTGCCAGCAGCGACGCGGACAGGGGGGATGTTTATGGCTACACCTTC,CASSDADRGDVYGYTF
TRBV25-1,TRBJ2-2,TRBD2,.,TGTGCCAGCAGTGAACAGGGGACTAGCGGGAACACCGGGGAGCTGTTTTTT,CASSEQGTSGNTGELFF
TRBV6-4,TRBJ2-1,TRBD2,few,TGTGCCAGCAGTCCGGGACTAGAAGTTCATGAGCAGTTCTTC,CASSPGLEVHEQFF
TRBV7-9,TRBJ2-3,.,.,TGTGCCAGCAGCTTAACGTACTCAGATACGCAGTATTTT,CASSLTYSDTQYF
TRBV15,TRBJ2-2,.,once,TGTGCCACCAGCAGAGTAGGCGGTAACACCGGGGAGCTGTTTTTT,CATSRVGGNTGELFF
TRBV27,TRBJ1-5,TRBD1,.,TGTGCCACCGGACAGGGCCTCCTAGAGCCCCAGCATTTT,CATGQGLLEPQHF
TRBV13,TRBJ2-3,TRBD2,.,TGTGCCAGCAGCTTAGAAAGAGGGGCGGGGGGGCAAGATACGCAGTATTTT,CASSLERGAGGQDTQYF
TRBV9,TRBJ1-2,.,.,TGTGCCAGCAGCGTACGGGGTAGTGGCTACACCTTC,CASSVRGSGYTF
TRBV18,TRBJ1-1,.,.,TGTGCCAGCTCACCTAGCGGTCGGGGAGGGGACACTGAAGCTTTCTTT,CASSPSGRGGDTEAFF
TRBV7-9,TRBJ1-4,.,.,TGTGCCAGCAGCTTATCAGTAGGGGGTACAGGGTCCGGAGAACTGTTTTTT,CASSLSVGGTGSGELFF
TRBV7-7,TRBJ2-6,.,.,TGTGCCAGCAGCCCGACAGTATCTGGGGCCAACGTCCTGACTTTC,CASSPTVSGANVLTF
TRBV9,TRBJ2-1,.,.,TGTGCCAGCAGCGTACTCAGGTCAAACCAGAATGAGCAGTTCTTC,CASSVLRSNQNEQFF
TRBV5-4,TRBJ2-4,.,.,TGTGCCAGCAGCTTACAACAGGGTCGGGCCAAAAACATTCAGTACTTC,CASSLQQGRAKNIQYF
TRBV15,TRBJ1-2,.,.,TGTGCCACCGACACAGAAAACTCTGACTATGGCTACACCTTC,CATDTENSDYGYTF
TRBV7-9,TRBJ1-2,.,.,TGTGCCAGCAGGACCAGAGGGCCCTCTGGCTACACCTTC,CASRTRGPSGYTF
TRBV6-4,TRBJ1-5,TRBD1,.,TGTGCCAGCAGACCAACAGGGGGTGAGAATCAGCCCCAGCATTTT,CASRPTGGENQPQHF
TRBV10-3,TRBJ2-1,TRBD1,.,TGTGCCATCAGCCCGGGACAGGGGGACAATGAGCAGTTCTTC,CAISPGQGDNEQFF
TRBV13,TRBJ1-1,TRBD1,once,TGTGCCAGCAGCTTAGAGCCCCGACAGGGGTACACTGAAGCTTTCTTT,CASSLEPRQGYTEAFF
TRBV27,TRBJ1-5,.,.,TGTGCCAGCAGAAACAGGGAGGGCGGCAATCAGCCCCAGCATTTT,CASRNREGGNQPQHF
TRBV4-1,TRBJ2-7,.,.,TGCGCCAGCAGCCAAGATCGCGGGGCTCCCTACGAGCAGTACTTC,CASSQDRGAPYEQYF
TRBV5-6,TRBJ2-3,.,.,TGTGCCAGCAGCTTCTCCAGGGACACAGATACGCAGTATTTT,CASSFSRDTDTQYF
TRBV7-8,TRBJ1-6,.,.,TGTGCCAGCAGCTTATTTAGGACAGCGGATAATTCACCCCTCCACTTT,CASSLFRTADNSPLHF
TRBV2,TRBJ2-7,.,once,TGTGCCAGTCTGACCGGAGGTTCCTACGAGCAGTACTTC,CASLTGGSYEQYF
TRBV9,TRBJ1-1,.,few,TGTGCCAGCAGCGTGGACAGTATGAACACTGAAGCTTTCTTT,CASSVDSMNTEAFF